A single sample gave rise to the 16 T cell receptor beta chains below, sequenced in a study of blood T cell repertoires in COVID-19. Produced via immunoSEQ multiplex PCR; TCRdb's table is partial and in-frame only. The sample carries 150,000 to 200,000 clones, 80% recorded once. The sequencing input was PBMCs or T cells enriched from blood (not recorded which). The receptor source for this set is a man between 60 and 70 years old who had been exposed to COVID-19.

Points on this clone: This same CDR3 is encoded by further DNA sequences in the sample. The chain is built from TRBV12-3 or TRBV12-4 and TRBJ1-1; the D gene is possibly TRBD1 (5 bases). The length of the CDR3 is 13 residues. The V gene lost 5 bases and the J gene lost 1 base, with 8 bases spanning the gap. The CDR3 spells CASSLTGNTEAFF. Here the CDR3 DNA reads TGTGCCAGCAGTCTCACAGGGAACACTGAAGCTTTCTTT.

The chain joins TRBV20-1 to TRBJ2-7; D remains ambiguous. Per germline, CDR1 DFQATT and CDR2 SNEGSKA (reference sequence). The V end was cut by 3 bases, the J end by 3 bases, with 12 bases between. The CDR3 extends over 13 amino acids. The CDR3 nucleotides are TGCAGTGCTAGTGGCGACAAGGTCTACGAGCAGTACTTC. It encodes CSASGDKVYEQYF.

CDR3 sequence: CASSDRGHTEAFF. CDR3 coding DNA: TGTGCCAGCAGTGACAGGGGGCACACTGAAGCTTTCTTT. The J gene is TRBJ1-1, the V gene TRBV6-4; 7 bases line up with TRBD1. The CDR3 covers 13 residues. The germline V gene encodes CDR1 MRHNA and CDR2 SNTAGT. After removal of 2 bases from V and 3 bases from J, the junction contained 0 bases not matched to a gene.

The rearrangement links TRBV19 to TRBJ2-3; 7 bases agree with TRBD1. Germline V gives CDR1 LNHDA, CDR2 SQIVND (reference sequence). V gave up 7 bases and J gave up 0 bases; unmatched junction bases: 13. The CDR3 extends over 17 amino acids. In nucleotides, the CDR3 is TGTGCCAGTACCCAACCGTCCACGACAGGGAGCACAGATACGCAGTATTTT. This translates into CASTQPSTTGSTDTQYF.

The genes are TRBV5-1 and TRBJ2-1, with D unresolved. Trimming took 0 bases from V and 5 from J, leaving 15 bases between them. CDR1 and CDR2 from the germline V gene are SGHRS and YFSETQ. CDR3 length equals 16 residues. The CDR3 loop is CASSLGLLKLDNEQFF. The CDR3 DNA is TGCGCCAGCAGCTTGGGACTTCTGAAGTTGGACAATGAGCAGTTCTTC.

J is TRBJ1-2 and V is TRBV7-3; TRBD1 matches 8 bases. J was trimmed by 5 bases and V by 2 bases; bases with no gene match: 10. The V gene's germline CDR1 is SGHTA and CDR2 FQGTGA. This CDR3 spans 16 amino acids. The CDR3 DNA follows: TGTGCCAGCAGCTTAGACGGGACAGGTTTGGGGTATGGCTACACCTTC. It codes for CASSLDGTGLGYGYTF.

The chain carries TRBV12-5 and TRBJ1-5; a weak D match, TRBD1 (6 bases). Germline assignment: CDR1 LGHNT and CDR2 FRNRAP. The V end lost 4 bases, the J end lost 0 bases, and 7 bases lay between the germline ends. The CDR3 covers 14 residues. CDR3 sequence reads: CASGSDSSNQPQHF. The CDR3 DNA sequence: TGTGCTAGTGGTTCGGACAGTAGCAATCAGCCCCAGCATTTT.

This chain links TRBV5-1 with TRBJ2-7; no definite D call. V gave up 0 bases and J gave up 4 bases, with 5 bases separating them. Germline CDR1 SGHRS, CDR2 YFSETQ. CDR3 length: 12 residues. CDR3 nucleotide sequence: TGCGCCAGCAGCTTGGTTGAGTACGAGCAGTACTTC. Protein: CASSLVEYEQYF. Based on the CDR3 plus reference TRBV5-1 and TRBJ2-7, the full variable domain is KAGVTQTPRYLIKTRGQQVTLSCSPISGHRSVSWYQQTPGQGLQFLFEYFSETQRNKGNFPGRFSGRQFSNSRSEMNVSTLELGDSALYLCASSLVEYEQYFGPGTRLTVT.

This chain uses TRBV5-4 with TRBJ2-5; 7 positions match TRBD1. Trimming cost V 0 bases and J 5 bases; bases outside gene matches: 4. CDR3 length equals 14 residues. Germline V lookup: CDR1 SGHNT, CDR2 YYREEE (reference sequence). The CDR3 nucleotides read TGTGCCAGCAGCTTGGTCGACAGGGATGAGACCCAGTACTTC. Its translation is CASSLVDRDETQYF.

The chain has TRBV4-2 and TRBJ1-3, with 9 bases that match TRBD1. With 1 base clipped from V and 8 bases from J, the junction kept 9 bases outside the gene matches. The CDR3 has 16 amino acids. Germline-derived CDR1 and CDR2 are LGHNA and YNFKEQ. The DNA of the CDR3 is TGTGCCAGCAGCCAAGCTCTCGGGACAGGGCGAGACACCATATATTTT. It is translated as CASSQALGTGRDTIYF.

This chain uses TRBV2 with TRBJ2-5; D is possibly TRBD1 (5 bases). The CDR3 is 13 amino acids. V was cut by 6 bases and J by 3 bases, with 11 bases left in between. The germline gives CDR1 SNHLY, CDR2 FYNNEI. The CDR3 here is CASSADRKETQYF. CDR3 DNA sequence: TGTGCCAGCAGCGCAGACAGAAAAGAGACCCAGTACTTC. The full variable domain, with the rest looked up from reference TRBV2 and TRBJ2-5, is EPEVTQTPSHQVTQMGQEVILRCVPISNHLYFYWYRQILGQKVEFLVSFYNNEISEKSEIFDDQFSVERPDGSNFTLKIRSTKLEDSAMYFCASSADRKETQYFGPGTRLLVL.

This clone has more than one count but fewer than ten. As DNA, the CDR3 is TGCAGCGTTGAAGAGAGGCAGAACTATGGCTACACCTTC. Its protein is CSVEERQNYGYTF. V and J are TRBV29-1 and TRBJ1-2; unclear D gene. V was pared by 0 bases and J by 2 bases, with 7 bases between. The CDR3 runs 13 residues. Germline V CDR1 and CDR2: SQVTM, ANQGSEA.

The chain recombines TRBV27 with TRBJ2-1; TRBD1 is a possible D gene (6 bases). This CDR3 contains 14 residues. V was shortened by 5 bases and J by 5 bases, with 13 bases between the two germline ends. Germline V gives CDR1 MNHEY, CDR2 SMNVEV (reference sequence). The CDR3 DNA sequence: TGTGCCAGCAGTCCCCGGGACAACAACAATGAGCAGTTCTTC. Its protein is CASSPRDNNNEQFF.

As DNA, the CDR3 is TGTGCCAGTAGGACTAGGAGAGCAGATACGCAGTATTTT. It encodes CASRTRRADTQYF. The chain recombines TRBV6-5 with TRBJ2-3, with TRBD2 identical over 7 bases. The ends lost 9 bases at V and 4 bases at J; junction bases unmatched: 7. This CDR3 contains 13 residues. Germline lookup yields CDR1 MNHEY and CDR2 SVGAGI.

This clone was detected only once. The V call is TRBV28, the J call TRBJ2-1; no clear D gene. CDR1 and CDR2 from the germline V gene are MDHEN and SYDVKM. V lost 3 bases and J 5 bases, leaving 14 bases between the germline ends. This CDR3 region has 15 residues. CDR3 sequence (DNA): TGTGCCAGCAGTTTTCTTGACTTACTAAACAATGAGCAGTTCTTC. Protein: CASSFLDLLNNEQFF.

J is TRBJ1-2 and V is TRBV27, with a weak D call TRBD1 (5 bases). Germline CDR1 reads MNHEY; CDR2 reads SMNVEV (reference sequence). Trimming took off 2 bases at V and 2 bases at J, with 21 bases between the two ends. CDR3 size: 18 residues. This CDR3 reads CASSLKGAGTGKNYGYTF. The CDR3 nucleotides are TGTGCCAGCAGTTTAAAAGGGGCAGGGACTGGGAAAAACTATGGCTACACCTTC.